Listed here are 22 T cell receptor beta chains from one sample, sequenced in a study of molecular identifiers for immune sequencing clone quantification. From the PCR reads, TCRdb called clonotypes with MiXCR, one entry per CDR3 protein. Of 250,000 to 350,000 distinct CDR3 sequences in the sample, roughly a fifth were seen once. Sequenced sample: naive CD8+ T cells from blood, with Jurkat cell RNA spiked in. The subset is: FACS-sorted CD8+CD4-CCR7+CD45RA+ naive T cells. These receptors were taken from a human donor in good health. Some libraries in this study had Jurkat cell RNA spiked in.

This clonotype was picked up a small number of times. The rearrangement joins TRBV19 to TRBJ2-7; TRBD1 is a possible D gene (6 bases). Trimming removed 1 base at V and 0 bases at J, with 10 bases between. Germline CDR1 reads LNHDA; CDR2 reads SQIVND (reference sequence). The CDR3 length is 15 residues. As DNA, the CDR3 is TGTGCCAGTAGTATAGGAGGACAGTCCTCCTACGAGCAGTACTTC. Its protein product is CASSIGGQSSYEQYF. Supplemented by reference TRBV19 and TRBJ2-7, the full variable domain reads DGGITQSPKYLFRKEGQNVTLSCEQNLNHDAMYWYRQDPGQGLRLIYYSQIVNDFQKGDIAEGYSVSREKKESFPLTVTSAQKNPTAFYLCASSIGGQSSYEQYFGPGTRLTVT.

The chain couples TRBV7-2 to TRBJ1-1; D is undetermined. The CDR3 loop spans 15 amino acids. V was pared by 2 bases and J by 4 bases, with 14 bases between. Germline values: CDR1 SGHTA, CDR2 FQGNSA. CDR3 bases: TGTGCCAGCAGCTTATCTCCTGTGGGAGGCACTGAAGCTTTCTTT. As protein: CASSLSPVGGTEAFF.

This clonotype has a count of ten or more. The chain carries TRBV20-1 and TRBJ2-7; D might be TRBD2 (6 bases). V lost 6 bases to trimming and J lost 1 base, with 13 bases between them. Per the germline V gene, CDR1 is DFQATT and CDR2 is SNEGSKA (reference sequence). The CDR3 sequence is 13 residues long. This CDR3 reads CSAHSGGSYEQYF. CDR3 DNA: TGCAGTGCCCACTCCGGGGGATCCTACGAGCAGTACTTC.

This clonotype was recorded many times. V gene TRBV5-1 combines with J gene TRBJ2-3; a weak D match, TRBD2 (5 bases). Germline assignment: CDR1 SGHRS and CDR2 YFSETQ. CDR3 size: 12 residues. V shed 6 bases and J shed 5 bases, with 10 bases lying between them. DNA of the CDR3: TGCGCCAGCAACCACGAGGGAGATACGCAGTATTTT. Amino acid sequence: CASNHEGDTQYF. The variable domain in full, completed from reference TRBV5-1 and TRBJ2-3, reads KAGVTQTPRYLIKTRGQQVTLSCSPISGHRSVSWYQQTPGQGLQFLFEYFSETQRNKGNFPGRFSGRQFSNSRSEMNVSTLELGDSALYLCASNHEGDTQYFGPGTRLTVL.

With respect to this clonotype: This clone may be a read error of a much larger clone one base away. The chain combines TRBV12-5 with TRBJ1-1; D might be TRBD1 (5 bases). The V gene's germline CDR1 is LGHNT and CDR2 FRNRAP. The CDR3 contains 15 residues. The CDR3 is CASGQFQTANAEAFF. In DNA, the CDR3 is TGTGCTAGTGGTCAATTCCAGACAGCGAACGCTGAAGCTTTCTTT.

Many counts were recorded for this clonotype. The chain recombines TRBV7-9 with TRBJ1-2, with a tentative D call TRBD1 (5 bases). Trimming removed 1 base from V and 3 bases from J, with 6 bases in between. The germline V gene encodes CDR1 SEHNR and CDR2 FQNEAQ (reference sequence). The CDR3 loop spans 13 amino acids. CDR3 nucleotides: TGTGCCAGCAGCTTAGGACAGTACTATGGCTACACCTTC. Its protein product is CASSLGQYYGYTF.

This clonotype showed up just once. This sequence may be a read error, since a much larger clone differs from it by one base. The rearrangement joins TRBV4-1 to TRBJ2-7, with TRBD1 identical over 8 bases. The CDR3 totals 16 residues. Per germline, CDR1 MGHRA and CDR2 YSYEKL. The CDR3 nucleotides are TGCGCCAGCAGCCAAGATGGACAGGACAGGGCCTACGAGCGGTACTTC. Protein product: CASSQDGQDRAYERYF.

On this clonotype: This may arise from a read error, as a much more abundant clone is one base away. The chain couples TRBV7-9 to TRBJ1-1, with TRBD1 as a possible D gene (5 bases). This CDR3 has 13 amino acids. Trimming took off 2 bases at V and 3 bases at J, with 7 bases between the two ends. Germline values: CDR1 SEHNR, CDR2 FQNEAQ (reference sequence). Here the CDR3 reads CASSLWDDTEAFF. CDR3 bases: TGTGCCAGCAGCTTATGGGACGACACTGAAGCTTTCTTT.

This clonotype was seen many times. This rearrangement joins TRBV9 to TRBJ1-1; D is unclear. Per germline, CDR1 SGDLS and CDR2 YYNGEE. Trimming took 10 bases from V and 4 from J, leaving 14 bases between them. This CDR3 is 12 amino acids long. The CDR3 spells CASRGVGTEAFF. The CDR3 DNA is TGTGCCTCCCGGGGTGTGGGCACTGAAGCTTTCTTT.

This clonotype showed up just a few times. Since the CDR3 does not end with the conserved phenylalanine or tryptophan, this likely comes from a read error. The chain uses TRBV27 and TRBJ2-7; D not resolved. This CDR3 contains 13 residues. V dropped 0 bases and J dropped 4 bases, with 7 bases sitting between them. CDR1 and CDR2 from the germline V gene are MNHEY and SMNVEV (reference sequence). This CDR3 reads CASSLSALYEQYS. The CDR3, as DNA: TGTGCCAGCAGTTTATCCGCGTTGTACGAGCAGTACTCC.

Many counts were recorded for this clonotype. The V call is TRBV7-8, the J call TRBJ2-1, with TRBD2 identical over 9 bases. Germline V gene sequence: CDR1 SGHVS, CDR2 FQNEAQ. The trim removed 10 bases at V and 7 bases at J, leaving 8 bases unmatched. CDR3 length equals 13 residues. The CDR3 bases are TGTGCCACCGCATTGCTAGCGGGGAATGAGCAGTTCTTC. The encoded protein is CATALLAGNEQFF.

The chain is built from TRBV30 and TRBJ2-3; D gene unclear. The CDR3 consists of 13 residues. V was pared by 0 bases and J by 7 bases, with 11 bases between. The germline CDR1 and CDR2 sequences are GTSNPN and SVGIG (reference sequence). CDR3 region: CAWSVTLSYTQYF. For the CDR3, the DNA is TGTGCCTGGAGTGTAACCCTCTCTTATACGCAGTATTTT. Full variable domain (remainder filled in from reference TRBV30 and TRBJ2-3): SQTIHQWPATLVQPVGSPLSLECTVEGTSNPNLYWYRQAAGRGLQLLFYSVGIGQISSEVPQNLSASRPQDRQFILSSKKLLLSDSGFYLCAWSVTLSYTQYFGPGTRLTVL.

A few counts support this clonotype. V gene TRBV12-3 or TRBV12-4 combines with J gene TRBJ1-1, with 8 bases matching TRBD1. The CDR3 covers 14 residues. V gave up 6 bases and J gave up 4 bases; unmatched junction bases: 7. CDR3 nucleotide sequence: TGTGCCAGCAGCCGAACCACAGGGGGCACTGAAGCTTTCTTT. It yields the protein CASSRTTGGTEAFF.

In its sample, this clonotype was seen many times. This CDR3 is CASSRDRGRDTQYF. CDR3 in DNA: TGTGCCAGCAGCCGGGACAGGGGTAGAGATACGCAGTATTTT. The chain employs TRBV7-9 and TRBJ2-3; 10 bases line up with TRBD1. The germline V gene encodes CDR1 SEHNR and CDR2 FQNEAQ (reference sequence). V lost 5 bases to trimming and J lost 5 bases; unmatched junction nucleotides: 4. CDR3 length equals 14 residues.

This clonotype has just one count. This may come from a read error, since a much larger clone is one base off. Lacking the conserved final phenylalanine or tryptophan, this CDR3 likely reflects a read error. V gene TRBV28 combines with J gene TRBJ2-7; TRBD2 matches 9 bases. CDR3 size: 15 residues. Per germline, CDR1 MDHEN and CDR2 SYDVKM. With V trimmed by 5 bases and J by 1 base, 6 bases remained unmatched. The CDR3 here is CASSPRSGSSYEQYL. Written as DNA, the CDR3 is TGTGCCAGCAGTCCCCGTAGCGGGAGTTCCTACGAGCAGTACCTC.

With regard to this clonotype: A read error may be the cause here, since a much bigger clone is one base away. The CDR3 carries no conserved terminal phenylalanine or tryptophan, so it likely arises from a read error. It is unclear where the CDR3 begins or ends on the DNA, so no DNA is shown, and the CDR3 is as TCRdb lists it. The chain links TRBV29-1 to TRBJ2-1; no DNA check was done on the table's D call, TRBD1. Germline values: CDR1 SQVTM, CDR2 ANQGSEA. The CDR3 comprises 8 residues, both ends counted. The CDR3 reads CSVEPGAL.

On this clonotype itself: Possible read error: a much larger clone is one base away. V gene TRBV7-2 combines with J gene TRBJ1-3, with D unresolved. The CDR3 spans 14 residues. CDR1 and CDR2 from the germline V gene are SGHTA and FQGNSA. CDR3 sequence: CASSLGSSGNTICF. In DNA, the CDR3 is TGTGCCAGCAGCTTAGGGAGCTCTGGAAACACCATATGTTTT.

The V gene is TRBV27, the J gene TRBJ2-7; 7 nucleotides align to TRBD2. V trimming: 5 bases; J trimming: 4 bases; junction bases outside the gene matches: 8. Germline CDR1 MNHEY, CDR2 SMNVEV (reference sequence). This CDR3 comprises 14 residues. Here the CDR3 reads CASSAAAGAYEQYF. The CDR3 bases are TGTGCCAGCAGTGCCGCGGCGGGAGCTTACGAGCAGTACTTC.

This clonotype was picked up a small number of times. Since a much larger clone is just one base distant, this may be a read error. The chain employs TRBV5-6 and TRBJ2-7; maybe TRBD2 (6 bases). CDR1 and CDR2 (germline): SGHDT, YYEEEE. The CDR3 is made up of 13 amino acids. The CDR3 DNA reads TGTGCCAGCGGCTTGGGGACTGTCCCCGAGCAGTACTTC. Its translation is CASGLGTVPEQYF.

There are many counts of this clonotype. This rearrangement joins TRBV5-4 to TRBJ2-7; D is undetermined. Per the germline V gene, CDR1 is SGHNT and CDR2 is YYREEE (reference sequence). The CDR3 runs 15 residues. Deletions cut 4 bases from V and 0 bases from J, with 14 bases between. This chain's CDR3 is CASSVSGRSSYEQYF. The CDR3 nucleotides read TGTGCCAGCAGCGTTTCTGGGCGCAGCTCCTACGAGCAGTACTTC.

V gene TRBV5-6 combines with J gene TRBJ2-2; 10 bases fit TRBD2. Germline assignment: CDR1 SGHDT and CDR2 YYEEEE. The CDR3 is made up of 15 amino acids. V was pared by 5 bases and J by 3 bases, with 4 bases of the junction left unmatched. The CDR3 nucleotides read TGTGCCAGCAGAACTAGCGGGGCGTACACCGGGGAGCTGTTTTTT. Its translation is CASRTSGAYTGELFF.

This clonotype was seen more than once but under ten times. The genes are TRBV4-3 and TRBJ1-2; D ambiguous. CDR3 length equals 16 residues. The germline V and J ends were trimmed by 1 base and 1 base, with 13 bases remaining between them. CDR1 and CDR2 from the germline V gene are LGHNA and YSLEER. The CDR3 nucleotides read TGCGCCAGCAGCCAAGGGCTTCTTCAGGTTAACTATGGCTACACCTTC. This codes for CASSQGLLQVNYGYTF.